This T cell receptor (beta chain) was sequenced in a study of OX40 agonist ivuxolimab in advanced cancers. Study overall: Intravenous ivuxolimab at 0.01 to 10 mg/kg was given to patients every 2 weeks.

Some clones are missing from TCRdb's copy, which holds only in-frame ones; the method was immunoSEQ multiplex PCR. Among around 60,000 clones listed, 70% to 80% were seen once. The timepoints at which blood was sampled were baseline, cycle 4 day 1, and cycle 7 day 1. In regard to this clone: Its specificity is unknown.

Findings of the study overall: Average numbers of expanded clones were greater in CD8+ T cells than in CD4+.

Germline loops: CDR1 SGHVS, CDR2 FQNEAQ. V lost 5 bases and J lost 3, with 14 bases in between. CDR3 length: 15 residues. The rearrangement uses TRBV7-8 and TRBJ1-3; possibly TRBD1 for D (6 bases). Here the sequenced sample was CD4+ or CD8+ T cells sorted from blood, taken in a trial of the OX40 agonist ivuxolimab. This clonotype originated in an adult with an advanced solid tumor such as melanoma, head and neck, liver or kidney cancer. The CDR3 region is CASSPDRNYGNTIYF. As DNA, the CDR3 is TGTGCCAGCAGCCCGGACAGAAATTATGGAAACACCATATATTTT.